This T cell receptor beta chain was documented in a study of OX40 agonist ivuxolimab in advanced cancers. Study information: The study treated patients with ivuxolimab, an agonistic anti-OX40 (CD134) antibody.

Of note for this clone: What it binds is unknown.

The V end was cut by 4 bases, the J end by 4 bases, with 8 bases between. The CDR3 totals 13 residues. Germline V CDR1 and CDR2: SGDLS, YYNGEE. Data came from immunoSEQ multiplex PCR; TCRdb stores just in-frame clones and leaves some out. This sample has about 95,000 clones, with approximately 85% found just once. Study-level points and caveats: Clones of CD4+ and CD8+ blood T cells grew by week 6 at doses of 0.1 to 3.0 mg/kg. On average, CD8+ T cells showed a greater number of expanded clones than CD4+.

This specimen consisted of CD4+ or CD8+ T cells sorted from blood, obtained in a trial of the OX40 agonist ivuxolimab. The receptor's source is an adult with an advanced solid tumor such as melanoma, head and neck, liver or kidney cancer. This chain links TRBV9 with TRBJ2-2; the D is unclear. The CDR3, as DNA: TGTGCCAGCAGCCCCCCGGGCACCGGGGAGCTGTTTTTT. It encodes CASSPPGTGELFF.